The 31 T cell receptor beta chains listed next were all sequenced from one sample in a study of blood T cell repertoires in COVID-19 (dated by TCRdb to the early 2020s). The library relied on the immunoSEQ multiplex PCR assay. Held by TCRdb, this immuneACCESS table contains in-frame sequences only and omits some clones. Under half of the omission traces to an unresolved V gene where checked; the cause of the rest is unknown. The sample table holds about 190,000 clones, of which 88% were seen once. The ten most abundant clones make up 6% of the sample. Sequenced: peripheral blood. Every receptor here comes from a man between 35 and 55 years old with active or convalescent COVID-19.

The V call is TRBV2, the J call TRBJ1-5, with 9 bases aligning to TRBD1. CDR1 and CDR2 (germline): SNHLY, FYNNEI. Trimming at V came to 6 bases and at J to 6 bases, leaving 12 bases not matched to a gene. The CDR3 loop spans 16 amino acids. The CDR3 DNA reads as TGTGCCAGCAGAGGGTCCGCTACAGGGGGCAGTCAGCCCCAGCATTTT. Translating it yields CASRGSATGGSQPQHF.

The chain combines TRBV10-3 with TRBJ1-1; 7 bases are shared with TRBD1. This CDR3 contains 13 residues. J lost 1 base, V lost 9 bases, and 5 bases had no gene match. The germline V gene has CDR1 ENHRY and CDR2 SYGVKD. The CDR3 region has the DNA TGTGCCATGCGGGACAGCTCGAACACTGAAGCTTTCTTT. Translation gives CAMRDSSNTEAFF.

This clone came up once. The V gene is TRBV15, the J gene TRBJ2-7; TRBD2 agrees at 7 bases. The germline gives CDR1 LNHNV, CDR2 YYDKDF (reference sequence). The V segment lost 3 bases and the J segment 3 bases; nucleotides outside the gene matches: 5. The CDR3 has 14 amino acids. DNA for the CDR3: TGTGCCACCAGCAGCCGGGAGGAGAACTACGAGCAGTACTTC. Residues: CATSSREENYEQYF. Based on the CDR3 plus reference TRBV15 and TRBJ2-7, the full variable domain is DAMVIQNPRYQVTQFGKPVTLSCSQTLNHNVMYWYQQKSSQAPKLLFHYYDKDFNNEADTPDNFQSRRPNTSFCFLDIRSPGLGDTAMYLCATSSREENYEQYFGPGTRLTVT.

V usage is TRBV11-2 and J usage is TRBJ2-1; TRBD2 agrees at 9 bases. The ends lost 2 bases at V and 5 bases at J; junction bases unmatched: 4. Germline V gene sequence: CDR1 SGHAT, CDR2 FQNNGV. The CDR3 contains 15 residues. The DNA for the CDR3 is TGTGCCAGCAGCTTACTAGCGGGGCTCAACAATGAGCAGTTCTTC. Protein sequence: CASSLLAGLNNEQFF.

The chain uses TRBV6-5 and TRBJ1-6; 7 bases match TRBD1. V lost 8 bases to trimming and J lost 5 bases; unmatched junction nucleotides: 6. Germline V lookup: CDR1 MNHEY, CDR2 SVGAGI. This CDR3 is 14 amino acids long. CDR3 sequence reads: CASSAGTDNSPLHF. In DNA, the CDR3 is TGTGCCAGCTCAGCCGGGACAGATAATTCACCCCTCCACTTT.

The rearrangement links TRBV28 to TRBJ2-5, with TRBD2 identical over 9 bases. CDR1 and CDR2 (germline): MDHEN, SYDVKM. The CDR3 loop spans 17 amino acids. The V segment lost 4 bases and the J segment 5 bases; nucleotides outside the gene matches: 14. Here the CDR3 reads CASSSLQGREGLETQYF. CDR3 coding DNA: TGTGCCAGCAGTTCCCTCCAGGGGCGGGAGGGCCTCGAGACCCAGTACTTC.

J is TRBJ1-5 and V is TRBV27; possibly TRBD1 for D (5 bases). Germline V lookup: CDR1 MNHEY, CDR2 SMNVEV (reference sequence). V shed 6 bases and J shed 5 bases, with 14 bases lying between them. The CDR3 is 14 amino acids. CDR3 amino acids: CASRDGGFYQPQHF. The CDR3 DNA reads TGTGCCAGCAGGGACGGGGGATTCTATCAGCCCCAGCATTTT.

Turning to this clone: The sample carries other DNA sequences with the same CDR3. The chain recombines TRBV5-1 with TRBJ2-3, with D maybe TRBD1 (6 bases). Trimming removed 0 bases from V and 1 base from J, with 6 bases in between. Germline assignment: CDR1 SGHRS and CDR2 YFSETQ. The CDR3 extends over 14 amino acids. The CDR3 reads CASSLGTGTDTQYF. DNA of the CDR3: TGCGCCAGCAGCTTGGGGACAGGCACAGATACGCAGTATTTT.

The chain carries TRBV6-5 and TRBJ2-3; D not resolved. Germline-derived CDR1 and CDR2 are MNHEY and SVGAGI. The CDR3 sequence is 15 residues long. The V and J ends lost 7 bases and 6 bases respectively, with 20 bases between them. CDR3 amino acids: CASISSQAGRDTQYF. In nucleotides, the CDR3 is TGTGCCAGCATCTCCTCGCAGGCAGGCAGGGATACGCAGTATTTT.

This sequence joins TRBV6-5 and TRBJ1-1, with D unclear. From germline, CDR1 is MNHEY and CDR2 SVGAGI. V gave up 5 bases and J gave up 1 base, with 11 bases separating them. The CDR3 contains 14 residues. CDR3 loop: CASSHDKSNTEAFF. The CDR3 bases are TGTGCCAGCAGTCACGACAAGTCGAACACTGAAGCTTTCTTT.

Turning to this clone: One junction end disagrees with the germline gene, perhaps due to a read error. The genes are TRBV7-9 and TRBJ1-2, with 9 bases lining up with TRBD1. CDR3 length: 16 amino acids. Germline values: CDR1 SEHNR, CDR2 FQNEAQ (reference sequence). CDR3 in amino acids: CASSLVPNTGGGLPFF. In DNA form, the CDR3 reads TGTGCCAGCAGCTTAGTACCGAACACAGGGGGCGGGCTGCCCTTCTTC.

This clone showed up many times. V and J are TRBV6-2 or TRBV6-3 and TRBJ2-7; D is perhaps TRBD1 (6 bases). V lost 0 bases and J 4 bases, leaving 16 bases between the germline ends. This CDR3 comprises 16 residues. Looked up from germline, CDR1 is MNHEY and CDR2 is SVGEGT. The DNA for the CDR3 is TGTGCCAGCAGTTACTCGAGAGAAAGGGGGAGTTACGAGCAGTACTTC. This translates into CASSYSRERGSYEQYF.

V usage is TRBV19 and J usage is TRBJ1-2; D is uncertain. The CDR3 loop spans 17 amino acids. Germline-derived CDR1 and CDR2 are LNHDA and SQIVND (reference sequence). V was shortened by 5 bases and J by 8 bases, with 27 bases between the two germline ends. The CDR3 protein is CASSFRPTGPGAIGYTF. CDR3 nucleotide sequence: TGTGCCAGTAGTTTTCGGCCTACGGGTCCCGGTGCTATCGGCTACACCTTC. Looking up the rest from reference TRBV19 and TRBJ1-2 gives the full variable domain: DGGITQSPKYLFRKEGQNVTLSCEQNLNHDAMYWYRQDPGQGLRLIYYSQIVNDFQKGDIAEGYSVSREKKESFPLTVTSAQKNPTAFYLCASSFRPTGPGAIGYTFGSGTRLTVV.

The V call is TRBV28, the J call TRBJ2-2; possible D gene TRBD1, 6 bases. Trimming pared 3 bases from V and 4 bases from J, leaving 6 bases between. This CDR3 has 13 residues. Germline V gene sequence: CDR1 MDHEN, CDR2 SYDVKM. DNA of the CDR3: TGTGCCAGCAGTTTGGGGGCCACCGGGGAGCTGTTTTTT. Translation: CASSLGATGELFF.

V gene TRBV28 combines with J gene TRBJ1-2; weak D call: TRBD1 (5 bases). The CDR3 extends over 13 amino acids. The germline V gene has CDR1 MDHEN and CDR2 SYDVKM. Trimming took off 2 bases at V and 8 bases at J, with 12 bases between the two ends. Here the CDR3 DNA reads TGTGCCAGCAGTTTAAGGCAGGGAGGCGGCTACACCTTC. As protein: CASSLRQGGGYTF.

Only a few counts were recorded for this clone. This chain joins TRBV18 and TRBJ2-7; D is undetermined. The CDR3 is made up of 13 amino acids. V lost 2 bases to trimming and J lost 9 bases, with 14 bases between them. CDR1 and CDR2 (germline): KGHSH, LQKENI. DNA for the CDR3: TGTGCCAGCTCACCAACGGAGATTACGCCGCAGTACTTC. Translating gives CASSPTEITPQYF.

The chain uses TRBV19 and TRBJ2-1, with a tentative D call TRBD1 (5 bases). Germline V lookup: CDR1 LNHDA, CDR2 SQIVND (reference sequence). CDR3 size: 14 residues. Trimming cost V 5 bases and J 8 bases, with 16 bases left between them. CDR3 protein: CASSWGSYGDEQFF. The CDR3 nucleotides read TGTGCCAGTAGTTGGGGCAGTTACGGCGATGAGCAGTTCTTC.

This clone was detected a few times. The chain couples TRBV6-6 to TRBJ2-7; 7 bases align to TRBD1. Trimming removed 6 bases from V and 7 bases from J; junction bases left unmatched: 9. The CDR3 contains 13 residues. Germline V CDR1 and CDR2: MNHNY, SVGAGI (reference sequence). The CDR3 loop reads CASRTGQSGEQYF. CDR3 nucleotide sequence: TGTGCCAGCAGAACGGGACAGTCTGGGGAGCAGTACTTC.

The J gene is TRBJ2-1, the V gene TRBV3-1 (or the pseudogene TRBV3-2); TRBD2 matches 14 bases. V was clipped by 0 bases and J by 9 bases; unmatched bases: 10. The germline V gene has CDR1 LGHDT and CDR2 YNNKEL (reference sequence). The CDR3 is made up of 18 amino acids. The CDR3 protein is CASSQDEGTSGRFGEQFF. DNA of the CDR3: TGTGCCAGCAGCCAAGATGAAGGGACTAGCGGGAGATTCGGTGAGCAGTTCTTC.

The gene calls are TRBV4-1 and TRBJ2-5; 8 bases line up with TRBD1. Germline CDR1 reads MGHRA; CDR2 reads YSYEKL. V shed 1 base, J shed 1 base, and the junction held 2 bases outside the gene matches. CDR3 length equals 15 residues. CDR3 protein: CASSQGTGLQETQYF. CDR3 DNA: TGCGCCAGCAGCCAAGGGACAGGGCTCCAAGAGACCCAGTACTTC.

A few counts support this clone. The V and J genes are TRBV7-9 and TRBJ2-1, with a tentative D call TRBD2 (5 bases). V dropped 1 base and J dropped 2 bases, with 9 bases sitting between them. Per germline, CDR1 SEHNR and CDR2 FQNEAQ (reference sequence). There are 15 residues in the CDR3. The CDR3 nucleotides are TGTGCCAGCAGCTTAGATCGGCGGGCCTACAATGAGCAGTTCTTC. Encoded protein: CASSLDRRAYNEQFF. Full variable domain (remainder filled in from reference TRBV7-9 and TRBJ2-1): DTGVSQNPRHKITKRGQNVTFRCDPISEHNRLYWYRQTLGQGPEFLTYFQNEAQLEKSRLLSDRFSAERPKGSFSTLEIQRTEQGDSAMYLCASSLDRRAYNEQFFGPGTRLTVL.

The V call is TRBV18, the J call TRBJ2-1; D is perhaps TRBD1 (6 bases). Trimming removed 3 bases from V and 0 bases from J, with 15 bases in between. CDR1 and CDR2 from the germline V gene are KGHSH and LQKENI. The CDR3 contains 17 residues. The CDR3 DNA sequence: TGTGCCAGCTCACCTCTTTCCGGGACACCCTCCTACAATGAGCAGTTCTTC. Protein: CASSPLSGTPSYNEQFF.

V and J are TRBV4-2 and TRBJ2-1; D uncertain. Germline V gives CDR1 LGHNA, CDR2 YNFKEQ. V was shortened by 2 bases and J by 6 bases, with 5 bases between the two germline ends. CDR3 length: 12 residues. CDR3 DNA: TGTGCCAGCAGCCAATCAGGCAATGAGCAGTTCTTC. This translates into CASSQSGNEQFF.

V is TRBV9 and J is TRBJ1-3; perhaps TRBD1 as D (5 bases). V lost 4 bases to trimming and J lost 1 base, with 21 bases between them. The length of the CDR3 is 18 residues. In germline, CDR1 is SGDLS, CDR2 YYNGEE. The chain's CDR3 is CASSPQPQGKISGNTIYF. CDR3 sequence (DNA): TGTGCCAGCAGCCCCCAGCCCCAGGGTAAGATTTCTGGAAACACCATATATTTT.

The chain links TRBV7-2 to TRBJ2-1, with 10 bases matching TRBD1. The CDR3 covers 15 residues. Germline V gene data show CDR1 as SGHTA and CDR2 as FQGNSA. The trim removed 1 base at V and 7 bases at J, leaving 4 bases unmatched. DNA of the CDR3: TGTGCCAGCAGCTTAGTCCGGGGACAGGGGAATGAGCAGTTCTTC. Residues: CASSLVRGQGNEQFF. The variable domain in full, completed from reference TRBV7-2 and TRBJ2-1, reads GAGVSQSPSNKVTEKGKDVELRCDPISGHTALYWYRQSLGQGLEFLIYFQGNSAPDKSGLPSDRFSAERTGGSVSTLTIQRTQQEDSAVYLCASSLVRGQGNEQFFGPGTRLTVL.

The chain joins TRBV18 to TRBJ2-1; the match to TRBD2 covers 7 bases. V was clipped by 5 bases and J by 10 bases; unmatched bases: 11. The germline V gene encodes CDR1 KGHSH and CDR2 LQKENI. CDR3 size: 14 residues. CDR3 residues: CASSSIPSAGEQFF. The CDR3 coding sequence is TGTGCCAGCTCAAGTATCCCATCAGCGGGGGAGCAGTTCTTC.

The chain employs TRBV19 and TRBJ2-1, with D possibly TRBD2 on 7 matching bases. V dropped 3 bases and J dropped 9 bases, with 18 bases sitting between them. The CDR3 covers 15 residues. CDR1 LNHDA and CDR2 SQIVND come from the germline V gene (reference sequence). The CDR3 region is CASSMRGQGPIEQFF. The CDR3 DNA reads TGTGCCAGTAGTATGCGGGGGCAGGGCCCTATTGAGCAGTTCTTC.

This clone turned up a few times. V and J are TRBV30 and TRBJ1-2; D gene ambiguous. Per germline, CDR1 GTSNPN and CDR2 SVGIG (reference sequence). The germline V and J ends were trimmed by 3 bases and 3 bases, with 23 bases remaining between them. The CDR3 is 17 residues long. CDR3 sequence (DNA): TGTGCCTGGAGCGACGAATTCGGACTTCATCTGGACTATGGCTACACCTTC. Residues: CAWSDEFGLHLDYGYTF.

The V call is TRBV28, the J call TRBJ2-5; D gene uncertain. The CDR3 has 13 amino acids. Germline CDR1 reads MDHEN; CDR2 reads SYDVKM. The V end lost 5 bases, the J end lost 4 bases, and 11 bases lay between the germline ends. The CDR3 region is CASSASARETQYF. The CDR3 region has the DNA TGTGCCAGCAGTGCAAGCGCCCGAGAGACCCAGTACTTC. The full variable domain, in which reference TRBV28 and TRBJ2-5 provide the parts outside the CDR3, is DVKVTQSSRYLVKRTGEKVFLECVQDMDHENMFWYRQDPGLGLRLIYFSYDVKMKEKGDIPEGYSVSREKKERFSLILESASTNQTSMYLCASSASARETQYFGPGTRLLVL.

This clone was observed a handful of times. CDR3 loop: CASGPNASGSYNEQFF. CDR3 bases: TGTGCTAGTGGCCCCAACGCTAGCGGGTCTTACAATGAGCAGTTCTTC. The chain combines TRBV12-5 with TRBJ2-1, with 8 bases aligning to TRBD2. The CDR3 has 16 amino acids. The V gene's germline CDR1 is LGHNT and CDR2 FRNRAP. V lost 6 bases and J lost 4; bases outside the gene matches: 11.

As regards this clone: The junction does not match germline at one end; this may be a read error. V usage is TRBV28 and J usage is TRBJ2-7; 10 nucleotides align to TRBD1. CDR1 is MDHEN, CDR2 SYDVKM, per germline. The CDR3 has 15 amino acids. CDR3 loop: CASNSPGQGLYDQYF. CDR3 bases: TGTGCCAGCAATTCCCCGGGACAGGGGCTCTACGATCAGTACTTC.